The count of the clone carrying this T cell receptor beta chain is one. The table came from immunoSEQ multiplex PCR; TCRdb's copy has only in-frame clones and leaves some out. The profile shows 250,000 or so clones, around 88% of them singletons. These data come from a study of Ad26.COV2.S vaccination and SARS-CoV-2 variants. Sample treatment: some 19 received Ad26.COV2.S at low or high dose, single or two shots; 5 received placebo; per-sample allocation not given. Specimens were obtained on day 63 following the first vaccine or placebo injection. The germline V and J ends were trimmed by 0 bases and 0 bases, with 11 bases remaining between them. The germline CDR1 and CDR2 sequences are LNHDA and SQIVND (reference sequence). The CDR3 runs to 17 residues.

The specimen was peripheral blood, collected in a trial of Ad26.COV2.S vaccine versus placebo. This clonotype originated in a person aged 18-60 years who received the Ad26.COV2.S COVID-19 vaccine or a placebo. The chain couples TRBV19 to TRBJ2-2; no clear D gene. CDR3 loop: CASSIDPRRSNTGELFF. CDR3 nucleotide sequence: TGTGCCAGTAGTATAGATCCAAGACGCTCGAACACCGGGGAGCTGTTTTTT.